Described below is a single T cell receptor (beta chain) sequence and its context. This clonotype has at least ten counts. There is no known antigen for this receptor. No much larger clone exists at a distance of one base, and base qualities are not known. Unsorted PBMC libraries were generated from 2 million PBMCs stored in RNAlater at -80 °C until RNA extraction. Peripheral blood was subjected to Ficoll-Hypaque density gradient centrifugation to isolate PBMCs, which were then cryopreserved in liquid nitrogen. cDNA was synthesized by template-switch 5'RACE using a primer with a 10-nucleotide random unique molecular identifier that tagged each TCR transcript. Over 200 million TCR-beta sequences, covering 15-18 subjects, were produced in each sequencing run. The RNeasy kit was used for extraction of total RNA. The KAPA Real-time Library Amplification kit was used to amplify TCR-beta VDJ regions with primers targeting the TCR constant region and the 5'RACE anchor. A first PCR added sample indexes and Illumina adaptors, and a second PCR then raised library yield. The roughly 650 bp TCR product was size-selected on a 2% E-gel SizeSelection system after Ampure bead purification. Before pooling, libraries had their quality checked on a Bioanalyzer, their concentration measured with Qubit, and their quantity determined with the Kapa Library Quantification kit. An Illumina HiSeq 2500 sequenced the libraries paired-end 2 x 150 bp. To increase sequence diversity, roughly 23-30% phiX was spiked into each library pool. In the original analysis: The UMI-based MiGEC pipeline processed quality-filtered reads and removed over 85% of raw TCR sequences during error correction. IMGT germline references were used for aligning VDJ genes, and each clonotype was defined as a unique CDR3 amino acid sequence together with its V-J genes. VDJtools evaluated clonal expansion, Shannon diversity and CDR3 relatedness (CalcPairwiseDistances, ClusterSamples); CLCbio workbench built phylogenetic trees. A clone was classed as expanded if it had 8 or more unique UMIs, a cutoff based on coefficient-of-variation modelling across technical triplicates. Using fastp at Q25 and MiXCR, TCRdb reprocessed the public reads and kept productive beta chains. Under each unique CDR3 protein, matching rows form one entry showing the most common genes and DNA. The V and J calls were not made by the authors but by TCRdb's processing. This sample holds about 36,000 distinct CDR3 sequences; around a tenth were observed only once. The ten largest clones add up to approximately 6.9% of the sample.

This sample stems from a study of neurological immune-mediated disorders (dated by TCRdb to between 2018 and 2021). As for the study more broadly: Peripheral blood TCR-beta repertoires from patients with HTLV-I-associated myelopathy (HAM/TSP), patients with multiple sclerosis, and healthy controls were compared in the study using UMI-based sequencing. Alongside PBMC samples, the set of some 98 TCR-beta libraries contained longitudinal samples, technical triplicates, and paired CD4+ and CD8+ T-cell subsets that had been sorted. The cohort comprised roughly 69 subjects: 15 or so HAM/TSP patients, around 35 multiple sclerosis patients and around 20 healthy controls. General conclusions and limits of the study: The highest TCR clonal expansion was observed in HAM/TSP patients, whereas the lowest was observed in MS patients, even when compared with healthy controls. Expanded clones from different subjects shared no identical CDR3 amino acid sequences, which suggests that TCR-beta repertoires were private in all groups.

There are 15 amino acids in the CDR3, from cysteine to phenylalanine inclusive. The DNA shown is the 45-base CDR3, in frame from base 1. The junction shows trimming of 0 bases on V and 9 bases on J, and the gene matches do not reach 11 bases of it. The germline V gene (reference sequence) supplies CDR1 DFQATT and CDR2 SNEGSKA. The sequenced material came from PBMCs. The rearrangement joined TRBV20-1 to TRBJ2-3; 8 central bases correspond to TRBD2. The receptor's source is a woman in her twenties or thirties with HTLV-1-associated myelopathy (HAM/TSP). The DNA is as follows: TGCAGTGCTAGAGACCCCCGGGGGGGCCGTGGGACGCAGTATTTT. Its translation is CSARDPRGGRGTQYF.